These T cell receptor beta chains were read from a single sample in a study of blood T cell repertoires in COVID-19. Clones were sequenced by immunoSEQ multiplex PCR, and TCRdb holds only the in-frame ones, with some missing. The sample gives about 320,000 clones, approximately 89% of which show up once; 5% to 6% is in the top ten. Sequenced: PBMCs or T cells enriched from blood (not recorded which). The receptors here all came from a man aged 30-40 years who had recovered from COVID-19. The CDR3 runs from the conserved cysteine through the conserved F or W. A D gene is named only where the DNA matches it firmly. The size of a clone is reported for some rows only, either as once, few or many, or as a class for expanded clones.

>TRBJ1-6|.|TRBV14|18|.
CASSQGEGLLDDGSPLHF
TGTGCCAGCAGCCAAGGAGAGGGACTTCTTGACGATGGTTCACCCCTCCACTTT
>TRBJ2-7|once|TRBV12-3/TRBV12-4|12|.
CASSLGSSEQYF
TGTGCCAGCAGTTTAGGCTCTAGCGAGCAGTACTTC
>TRBJ2-3|.|TRBV11-2|17|.
CASSYRMAGTSTDTQYF
TGTGCCAGCAGTTATAGAATGGCGGGAACTAGCACAGATACGCAGTATTTT
>TRBJ1-2|.|TRBV5-1|15|TRBD1
CASRRADRVSQGYTF
TGCGCCAGCAGGAGAGCGGACAGGGTATCTCAGGGCTACACCTTC
>TRBJ2-7|.|TRBV20-1|11|TRBD1
CSAHRGDEQYF
TGCAGTGCCCACAGGGGAGACGAGCAGTACTTC
>TRBJ1-1|.|TRBV23-1|16|.
CASSQSQGWRNTEAFF
TGCGCCAGCAGTCAATCCCAGGGGTGGCGAAACACTGAAGCTTTCTTT
>TRBJ1-2|.|TRBV6-2/TRBV6-3|15|.
CASSIPGGARYGYTF
TGTGCCAGCAGTATACCAGGAGGGGCTCGCTATGGCTACACCTTC
>TRBJ1-2|.|TRBV5-1|13|TRBD1
CASRPGTEYGYTF
TGCGCCAGCAGACCAGGGACAGAGTATGGCTACACCTTC
>TRBJ2-3|.|TRBV6-5|13|.
CASRETSTDTQYF
TGTGCCAGCAGAGAGACTAGCACAGATACGCAGTATTTT
>TRBJ2-4|few|TRBV7-9|14|.
CASSPRRTGDIQYF
TGTGCCAGCAGCCCCAGGAGGACGGGAGACATTCAGTACTTC
>TRBJ2-1|.|TRBV24-1|22|TRBD2
CATSVPQGYRVKGLAGYNEQFF
TGTGCCACCAGTGTCCCCCAGGGCTACAGGGTAAAGGGACTAGCGGGGTACAATGAGCAGTTCTTC
>TRBJ1-3|.|TRBV4-1|19|TRBD1
CASRLDISIQGASGNTIYF
TGCGCCAGCAGGCTCGATATATCCATTCAGGGGGCATCTGGAAACACCATATATTTT
>TRBJ1-2|.|TRBV13|12|.
CASSLAGRGYTF
TGTGCCAGCAGCTTAGCAGGGAGGGGCTACACCTTC
>TRBJ1-1|.|TRBV18|13|.
CASSQGVSTEAFF
TGTGCCAGCTCACAGGGGGTCAGCACTGAAGCTTTCTTT
>TRBJ2-2|.|TRBV9|16|TRBD1
CASSVTGGEKAGELFF
TGTGCCAGCAGCGTTACAGGGGGCGAAAAGGCCGGGGAGCTGTTTTTT
>TRBJ2-7|.|TRBV6-2/TRBV6-3|14|TRBD1
CASSPTTYRGEQYF
TGTGCCAGCAGTCCCACCACTTACAGGGGCGAGCAGTACTTC
>TRBJ2-7|.|TRBV6-4|14|TRBD1
CASSPRQGGGEQYF
TGTGCCAGCAGCCCCCGACAGGGGGGAGGCGAGCAGTACTTC
>TRBJ1-6|.|TRBV5-6|15|TRBD1
CASNLRGDRDSPLHF
TGTGCCAGCAACCTAAGGGGGGACAGGGATTCACCCCTCCACTTT
>TRBJ1-1|few|TRBV28|13|.
CASSYGVGTEAFF
TGTGCCAGCAGTTATGGAGTTGGCACTGAAGCTTTCTTT
>TRBJ1-1|.|TRBV4-1|15|.
CASSQEGTRGAEAFF
TGCGCCAGCAGCCAAGAAGGGACGCGGGGTGCCGAAGCTTTCTTT
>TRBJ2-3|.|TRBV27|15|.
CASMPGLRGADTQYF
TGTGCCAGTATGCCGGGACTCCGAGGAGCAGATACGCAGTATTTT
>TRBJ2-4|.|TRBV5-6|14|TRBD1
CASSYRQGPHIQYF
TGTGCCAGCAGCTACCGACAGGGGCCCCACATTCAGTACTTC
>TRBJ1-6|.|TRBV12-3/TRBV12-4|11|.
CASSRDRLLHF
TGTGCCAGCAGTAGAGACAGGCTCCTCCACTTT
>TRBJ2-3|.|TRBV9|14|.
CASSVEAPGGTQYF
TGTGCCAGCAGCGTGGAGGCCCCTGGCGGGACGCAGTATTTT
>TRBJ1-6|once|TRBV10-3|16|TRBD1
CAISTRGTGINSPLHF
TGTGCCATCAGTACTCGCGGGACAGGGATAAATTCACCCCTCCACTTT
>TRBJ1-6|few|TRBV3-1/TRBV3-2|16|.
CASSQRTDQRDSPLHF
TGTGCCAGCAGTCAGCGGACGGATCAGAGGGATTCACCCCTCCACTTT
>TRBJ1-5|.|TRBV28|17|.
CASSLFMRGSPVQAQHF
TGTGCCAGCAGTTTATTTATGCGGGGTTCCCCCGTTCAGGCCCAGCATTTT
>TRBJ1-2|.|TRBV28|17|TRBD1
CASSSRDRGLPNYGYTF
TGTGCCAGCAGTTCTAGGGACAGGGGACTACCTAACTATGGCTACACCTTC
>TRBJ2-7|.|TRBV27|16|.
CASSPTATGRISKEYF
TGTGCCAGCAGTCCTACGGCGACAGGCCGCATTTCTAAGGAGTACTTC
>TRBJ2-3|.|TRBV5-1|14|TRBD2
CASSPGLVTDTQYF
TGCGCCAGCAGCCCGGGACTAGTCACAGATACGCAGTATTTT
>TRBJ1-6|.|TRBV19|14|TRBD1
CATWDSSYNSPLHF
TGTGCCACCTGGGACAGCTCCTATAATTCACCCCTCCACTTT
>TRBJ1-5|.|TRBV12-3/TRBV12-4|12|.
CASSFGRQPQHF
TGTGCCAGCAGTTTCGGGAGGCAGCCCCAGCATTTT
>TRBJ2-7|.|TRBV4-1|15|.
CASSHDTGPKYEQYF
TGCGCCAGCAGCCACGATACAGGCCCAAAATACGAGCAGTACTTC
>TRBJ1-1|.|TRBV7-8|15|.
CASSLQDWLNTEAFF
TGTGCCAGCAGCTTACAGGACTGGCTGAACACTGAAGCTTTCTTT
>TRBJ2-2|.|TRBV19|15|TRBD1
CASSLPGQHTGELFF
TGTGCCAGTAGTCTTCCGGGACAGCACACCGGGGAGCTGTTTTTT
>TRBJ2-2|.|TRBV25-1|17|TRBD1
CASSDDLGQGFGGELFF
TGTGCCAGCAGTGATGATTTGGGACAGGGTTTTGGCGGGGAGCTGTTTTTT
>TRBJ1-2|.|TRBV6-1|13|.
CASSEFRVYGYTF
TGTGCCAGCAGTGAATTCAGGGTATATGGCTACACCTTC